The clone carrying this T cell receptor beta chain was seen ten or more times. The antigen is unknown. Trimming cost V 1 base and J 2 bases, with 9 bases left between them. This CDR3 is built from 15 residues. Germline V gene sequence: CDR1 MGHDK, CDR2 SYGVNS. This entry is derived from a study of metastatic and nonmetastatic thyroid tumors. Study-level information: Patients with malignant and benign thyroid disease provided blood and tumor or nodule tissue, whose repertoires were compared.

General observations from the study: Across blood and tumor, TCR beta diversity in malignant thyroid tumors was reportedly significantly higher than in benign nodules.

TCRdb re-processed the PCR reads through MiXCR. The sample includes fewer than 20,000 clones, over 25% of them seen just once. Until they underwent thyroid surgery, no patient had received any treatment. The chain combines TRBV25-1 with TRBJ1-3; D remains ambiguous. This clonotype originated in a male donor with papillary thyroid cancer or a benign thyroid nodule (not recorded which). Some clones in this sample may be carry-over from other donors' samples. The source material was tumor tissue. Here the CDR3 DNA reads TGTGCCAGCAGTGAATCCGGTTATACTGGAAACACCATATATTTT. It yields the protein CASSESGYTGNTIYF.